This passage covers 25 T cell receptor beta chains from one sample sequenced in a study of blood T cell repertoires in COVID-19 (dated by TCRdb to 2020 to 2022). Libraries were built with the immunoSEQ multiplex PCR assay. Entries here come from immuneACCESS through TCRdb and include only in-frame sequences with V and J called. Some clones fail to appear in such tables; in the studies checked, an unresolved V gene covers under half of the shortfall, and the cause of the remainder is unknown. The sample contains some 300,000 clones, under 90% of them found a single time. Roughly 2.9% of the sample lies in the top ten. The specimen sequenced was PBMCs or T cells enriched from blood (not recorded which). The receptors derive from a woman aged 50 to 60 who had been exposed to COVID-19.

A few counts support this clone. J is TRBJ1-1 and V is TRBV3-1 (or the pseudogene TRBV3-2), with a possible D match to TRBD1 (5 bases). Trimming removed 5 bases from V and 1 base from J, with 8 bases in between. Germline values: CDR1 LGHDT, CDR2 YNNKEL (reference sequence). CDR3 length: 13 residues. CDR3 region: CASSRDRNTEAFF. CDR3 bases: TGTGCCAGCAGCAGAGACAGGAACACTGAAGCTTTCTTT.

The rearrangement uses TRBV5-1 and TRBJ1-4; possibly TRBD1 for D (6 bases). V was shortened by 1 base and J by 3 bases, with 13 bases between the two germline ends. The V gene's germline CDR1 is SGHRS and CDR2 YFSETQ. The length of the CDR3 is 16 residues. The chain's CDR3 is CASSLNQQGSNEKLFF. The CDR3 coding sequence is TGCGCCAGCAGCTTGAATCAACAGGGTTCTAATGAAAAACTGTTTTTT.

The V call is TRBV7-8, the J call TRBJ2-3, with D possibly matching TRBD1 (5 bases). This CDR3 contains 15 residues. V was trimmed by 7 bases and J by 0 bases, leaving 14 bases between them. Germline CDR1 SGHVS, CDR2 FQNEAQ. CDR3 DNA: TGTGCCAGCACCCCTCTGGACACCAGCACAGATACGCAGTATTTT. This sequence encodes CASTPLDTSTDTQYF.

V usage is TRBV4-2 and J usage is TRBJ2-7, with 7 bases lining up with TRBD1. Trimming took 6 bases from V and 2 from J; bases not matched to a gene: 7. Germline loops: CDR1 LGHNA, CDR2 YNFKEQ. The CDR3 spans 14 residues. The CDR3 protein is CASSLGDSPYEQYF. CDR3 in DNA: TGTGCCAGCAGTTTAGGGGACAGTCCCTACGAGCAGTACTTC.

The chain carries TRBV7-9 and TRBJ2-7, with 8 nucleotides matching TRBD1. Germline CDR1 SEHNR, CDR2 FQNEAQ (reference sequence). V shed 3 bases and J 5 bases; nucleotides not matched to a gene: 9. The CDR3 length is 15 residues. DNA of the CDR3: TGTGCCAGCAGCTTCGGGACAGGACTCTTCCACGAGCAGTACTTC. Translating gives CASSFGTGLFHEQYF.

This chain links TRBV19 with TRBJ1-5; 9 nucleotides line up with TRBD1. Germline V gene sequence: CDR1 LNHDA, CDR2 SQIVND (reference sequence). The CDR3 runs to 16 residues. The V and J ends lost 4 bases and 7 bases, in that order; junction bases with no gene match: 11. CDR3 in amino acids: CASSKYRTGAGQPQHF. The CDR3 coding sequence is TGTGCCAGTAGTAAATATCGGACAGGGGCAGGGCAGCCCCAGCATTTT.

The rearrangement uses TRBV18 and TRBJ2-1; 8 bases map to TRBD1. The CDR3 contains 15 residues. Germline V gene data show CDR1 as KGHSH and CDR2 as LQKENI. J gave up 8 bases and V 1 base, and 7 bases lay outside the gene matches. CDR3 DNA: TGTGCCAGCTCACCACGCAGGGGGCAGGATGATGAGCAGTTCTTC. This sequence encodes CASSPRRGQDDEQFF.

CDR3 DNA sequence: TGTGCCAGCAGTGCCAACCAGGGGTCCCCCTACGAGCAGTACTTC. Amino acid sequence: CASSANQGSPYEQYF. The rearrangement joins TRBV27 to TRBJ2-7; TRBD1 might be the D (6 bases). V lost 5 bases, J lost 2 bases, and 16 bases lay in between. CDR1 MNHEY and CDR2 SMNVEV come from the germline V gene (reference sequence). This CDR3 contains 15 residues.

The sample holds one count of this clone. The CDR3 sequence: CASSRRGQGDSPLHF. As DNA, the CDR3 is TGTGCCAGCAGCCGGAGGGGACAGGGGGATTCACCCCTCCACTTT. The gene calls are TRBV5-5 and TRBJ1-6; 11 bases are a match to TRBD1. Germline V gives CDR1 SGHKS, CDR2 YYEKEE (reference sequence). The V segment lost 4 bases and the J segment 8 bases; nucleotides outside the gene matches: 5. This CDR3 region has 15 residues.

The chain is built from TRBV3-1 (or the pseudogene TRBV3-2) and TRBJ1-6; D is ambiguous. The CDR3 spans 13 residues. CDR1 is LGHDT and CDR2 is YNNKEL in the germline V gene (reference sequence). The V end was cut by 2 bases, the J end by 11 bases, with 10 bases between. The CDR3 is CASSQLSPPPLHF. The CDR3 DNA reads TGTGCCAGCAGCCAACTATCCCCCCCACCCCTCCACTTT.

The chain couples TRBV28 to TRBJ1-4, with a possible D match to TRBD1 (6 bases). Trimming left V 5 bases short and J 7 bases short, with 17 bases between. Germline values: CDR1 MDHEN, CDR2 SYDVKM. CDR3 length: 15 residues. As DNA, the CDR3 is TGTGCCAGCAGTCTGTGGGGGCGGAAGGGTGAAAAACTGTTTTTT. As protein: CASSLWGRKGEKLFF.

The chain recombines TRBV4-1 with TRBJ2-7, with D tentatively TRBD1 (7 bases). This CDR3 has 18 residues. The V gene's germline CDR1 is MGHRA and CDR2 YSYEKL. V dropped 0 bases and J dropped 5 bases, with 23 bases sitting between them. CDR3 DNA sequence: TGCGCCAGCAGCCAAGATCGGTACTCAGGGGGGAATCGGGACGAGCAGTACTTC. This encodes CASSQDRYSGGNRDEQYF.

The chain employs TRBV27 and TRBJ1-6; D is possibly TRBD1 (6 bases). From germline, CDR1 is MNHEY and CDR2 SMNVEV (reference sequence). CDR3 length: 14 residues. Trimming stripped 2 bases from V and 5 bases from J, with 7 bases between. The CDR3, as DNA: TGTGCCAGCAGTTTAGCAGGGGATAATTCACCCCTCCACTTT. This codes for CASSLAGDNSPLHF.

DNA of the CDR3: TGTGCCAGCAGCCTCGGACAGGGCAGCGAAAAACTGTTTTTT. Amino acid sequence: CASSLGQGSEKLFF. The chain couples TRBV7-8 to TRBJ1-4, with 8 positions matching TRBD1. V shed 5 bases and J 8 bases; nucleotides not matched to a gene: 7. CDR1 and CDR2 (germline): SGHVS, FQNEAQ. This CDR3 contains 14 residues.

The chain joins TRBV7-2 to TRBJ1-1, with 7 bases identical to TRBD1. Germline CDR1 is SGHTA and CDR2 is FQGNSA. The V segment lost 1 base and the J segment 0 bases; nucleotides outside the gene matches: 14. This CDR3 region has 19 residues. The CDR3 sequence is CASSLDSPRGVNMNTEAFF. The CDR3 DNA reads as TGTGCCAGCAGCTTAGATTCCCCCAGGGGGGTAAACATGAACACTGAAGCTTTCTTT.

This clone has a handful of counts. The chain recombines TRBV10-3 with TRBJ2-7; the D gene is possibly TRBD1 (6 bases). The germline CDR1 and CDR2 sequences are ENHRY and SYGVKD. The CDR3 extends over 16 amino acids. V gave up 7 bases and J gave up 2 bases, with 21 bases separating them. CDR3 sequence: CAITQRGPGAAYEQYF. For the CDR3, the DNA is TGTGCCATCACCCAACGAGGGCCAGGGGCGGCCTACGAGCAGTACTTC.

CDR3 in amino acids: CASTETHTSYEQYF. CDR3 DNA sequence: TGTGCCAGTACAGAGACACACACATCCTACGAGCAGTACTTC. The V call is TRBV19, the J call TRBJ2-7; D gene unclear. Per the germline V gene, CDR1 is LNHDA and CDR2 is SQIVND (reference sequence). Trimming shortened V by 7 bases and J by 1 base, and 14 bases separated the two germline ends. The CDR3 extends over 14 amino acids. Based on the CDR3 plus reference TRBV19 and TRBJ2-7, the full variable domain is DGGITQSPKYLFRKEGQNVTLSCEQNLNHDAMYWYRQDPGQGLRLIYYSQIVNDFQKGDIAEGYSVSREKKESFPLTVTSAQKNPTAFYLCASTETHTSYEQYFGPGTRLTVT.

Note on this clone: Other DNA sequences from this sample encode an identical CDR3 as well. The chain joins TRBV28 to TRBJ2-7, with 7 nucleotides matching TRBD1. J gave up 0 bases and V 9 bases, and 5 bases lay outside the gene matches. In germline, CDR1 is MDHEN, CDR2 SYDVKM. This CDR3 has 13 residues. CDR3 nucleotide sequence: TGTGCCAGTCGAGGGACAGCCTCCTACGAGCAGTACTTC. Its translation is CASRGTASYEQYF. Combining the CDR3 with reference TRBV28 and TRBJ2-7 gives the whole variable domain DVKVTQSSRYLVKRTGEKVFLECVQDMDHENMFWYRQDPGLGLRLIYFSYDVKMKEKGDIPEGYSVSREKKERFSLILESASTNQTSMYLCASRGTASYEQYFGPGTRLTVT.

The chain links TRBV28 to TRBJ1-3; 12 bases align to TRBD1. J was trimmed by 3 bases and V by 6 bases; bases with no gene match: 3. CDR1 and CDR2 from the germline V gene are MDHEN and SYDVKM. This CDR3 is 15 amino acids long. CDR3 residues: CASRGQGAHGNTIYF. DNA for the CDR3: TGTGCCAGCAGGGGACAGGGGGCTCATGGAAACACCATATATTTT.

CDR3 nucleotide sequence: TGTGCCTCCAACGTAGGGGGCAGTTCCTATGGCTACACCTTC. Encoded protein: CASNVGGSSYGYTF. The chain couples TRBV7-2 to TRBJ1-2; TRBD1 aligns across 7 bases. The CDR3 is made up of 14 amino acids. The V gene end was trimmed by 11 bases and the J gene end by 4 bases; junction bases not matched to a gene: 13. CDR1 is SGHTA, CDR2 FQGNSA, per germline.

The genes are TRBV7-6 and TRBJ2-1, with 8 bases fitting TRBD1. After removal of 6 bases from V and 7 bases from J, the junction contained 11 bases not matched to a gene. This CDR3 contains 15 residues. Germline values: CDR1 SGHVS, CDR2 FNYEAQ. CDR3 loop: CASRLTGGGGNEQFF. Here the CDR3 DNA reads TGTGCCAGCAGGCTAACAGGGGGAGGCGGGAATGAGCAGTTCTTC. The full variable domain, with the rest looked up from reference TRBV7-6 and TRBJ2-1, is GAGVSQSPRYKVTKRGQDVALRCDPISGHVSLYWYRQALGQGPEFLTYFNYEAQQDKSGLPNDRFSAERPEGSISTLTIQRTEQRDSAMYRCASRLTGGGGNEQFFGPGTRLTVL.

This sequence joins TRBV7-9 and TRBJ1-2; TRBD1 is a possible D gene (5 bases). The ends were cut back, 1 base at V and 7 bases at J, with 13 bases in the middle. The CDR3 has 14 amino acids. Germline V CDR1 and CDR2: SEHNR, FQNEAQ (reference sequence). CDR3 sequence: CASSLGTRPAGYTF. CDR3 sequence (DNA): TGTGCCAGCAGCTTAGGGACAAGGCCGGCTGGCTACACCTTC.

The J gene is TRBJ2-2, the V gene TRBV9, with TRBD2 matching over 8 bases. CDR1 is SGDLS and CDR2 is YYNGEE in the germline V gene. CDR3 length: 15 amino acids. V was clipped by 4 bases and J by 3 bases; unmatched bases: 5. Here the CDR3 reads CASSLAGGDTGELFF. CDR3 nucleotides: TGTGCCAGCAGCCTTGCGGGGGGAGACACCGGGGAGCTGTTTTTT.

This clone has only one observation. The rearrangement joins TRBV19 to TRBJ2-3, with 10 bases fitting TRBD2. Germline CDR1 LNHDA, CDR2 SQIVND (reference sequence). The CDR3 runs 15 residues. Trimming at V came to 3 bases and at J to 5 bases, leaving 5 bases not matched to a gene. The DNA of the CDR3 is TGTGCCAGTAGTATCCAGCGGGGGGGTGTAGATACGCAGTATTTT. Protein sequence: CASSIQRGGVDTQYF.

This clone was seen a few times. V gene TRBV9 combines with J gene TRBJ1-6, with 7 nucleotides matching TRBD1. This CDR3 contains 14 residues. Losses at the gene ends were 4 bases for V and 14 bases for J; bases not matched to a gene: 12. The germline V gene has CDR1 SGDLS and CDR2 YYNGEE. CDR3 in DNA: TGTGCCAGCAGCACGGGACAGACGGTTTCGGCCCTCCACTTT. Amino acid sequence: CASSTGQTVSALHF.